The 17 T cell receptor beta chains below come from one sample, sequenced in a study of response to subunit inactivated influenza vaccine. MiXCR, run by TCRdb on the RT-PCR reads, gives a single entry per CDR3 protein. Of more than 700,000 distinct CDR3 sequences listed, 21% are singletons. The sample consisted of PBMCs from blood, taken around 5 days after vaccination. These receptors came from a man aged 50-59 years who received an inactivated influenza vaccine.

In this sample, this clonotype turned up a few times. The chain is built from TRBV7-9 and TRBJ2-1; 7 bases match TRBD2. This CDR3 comprises 13 residues. In germline, CDR1 is SEHNR, CDR2 FQNEAQ (reference sequence). V lost 1 base and J lost 15; bases outside the gene matches: 9. The CDR3 here is CASSLGGGGARFF. For the CDR3, the DNA is TGTGCCAGCAGCTTAGGTGGCGGGGGAGCCAGGTTCTTC.

Only a few counts were recorded for this clonotype. The chain links TRBV7-2 to TRBJ2-1; 8 nucleotides agree with TRBD2. Germline assignment: CDR1 SGHTA and CDR2 FQGNSA. V lost 5 bases and J lost 2; bases outside the gene matches: 5. The CDR3 totals 15 residues. Here the CDR3 reads CASSPGLEAYNEQFF. For the CDR3, the DNA is TGTGCCAGCAGCCCGGGACTAGAGGCCTACAATGAGCAGTTCTTC.

This clonotype showed up just a few times. The V and J genes are TRBV7-2 and TRBJ2-7, with TRBD1 matching over 7 bases. CDR1 is SGHTA and CDR2 is FQGNSA in the germline V gene. With 0 bases clipped from V and 0 bases from J, the junction kept 11 bases outside the gene matches. This CDR3 spans 18 amino acids. Here the CDR3 reads CASSLAPITGVPSYEQYF. The DNA for the CDR3 is TGTGCCAGCAGCTTAGCCCCTATCACAGGGGTGCCCTCCTACGAGCAGTACTTC.

This clonotype was counted between two and nine times. The chain has TRBV27 and TRBJ2-3, with D unresolved. CDR1 and CDR2 (germline): MNHEY, SMNVEV (reference sequence). CDR3 length: 14 residues. V lost 5 bases, J lost 6 bases, and 15 bases lay in between. The CDR3 sequence: CASSLRSGMDTQYF. The CDR3 DNA reads TGTGCCAGCAGTCTCCGATCCGGAATGGATACGCAGTATTTT.

The chain links TRBV20-1 to TRBJ2-5; D possibly uses TRBD1 or TRBD2 (5 bases each). The V end lost 3 bases, the J end lost 4 bases, and 15 bases lay between the germline ends. The CDR3 sequence is 14 residues long. CDR1 is DFQATT, CDR2 SNEGSKA, per germline (reference sequence). CDR3 residues: CSARERTLTETQYF. CDR3 sequence (DNA): TGCAGTGCTAGGGAGCGGACACTGACAGAGACCCAGTACTTC.

The table lists this clonotype with many counts. The chain carries TRBV20-1 and TRBJ2-7; TRBD1 agrees at 8 bases. With V trimmed by 8 bases and J by 3 bases, 9 bases remained unmatched. In germline, CDR1 is DFQATT, CDR2 SNEGSKA (reference sequence). The CDR3 sequence is 13 residues long. As DNA, the CDR3 is TGCAGTACGACAGGGGCGATGGACTACGAGCAGTACTTC. It specifies CSTTGAMDYEQYF.

This clonotype was observed a few times. The chain recombines TRBV28 with TRBJ2-7; D may match TRBD1 or TRBD2 (5 bases each). The CDR3 runs to 14 residues. Germline-derived CDR1 and CDR2 are MDHEN and SYDVKM. The ends were cut back, 5 bases at V and 0 bases at J, with 11 bases in the middle. DNA of the CDR3: TGTGCCAGCAGTAGGTTGGGGGTCTCCTACGAGCAGTACTTC. Translated, it gives CASSRLGVSYEQYF.

The chain recombines TRBV7-6 with TRBJ2-1, with 7 bases identical to TRBD2. Germline CDR1 and CDR2: SGHVS and FNYEAQ. The ends lost 2 bases at V and 6 bases at J; junction bases unmatched: 4. This CDR3 is built from 14 residues. For the CDR3, the DNA is TGTGCCAGCAGCTTAAGTGCTAGCGGCAATGAGCAGTTCTTC. Translated, it gives CASSLSASGNEQFF. The full variable domain, its missing parts supplied by reference TRBV7-6 and TRBJ2-1, is GAGVSQSPRYKVTKRGQDVALRCDPISGHVSLYWYRQALGQGPEFLTYFNYEAQQDKSGLPNDRFSAERPEGSISTLTIQRTEQRDSAMYRCASSLSASGNEQFFGPGTRLTVL.

This chain links TRBV12-3 or TRBV12-4 with TRBJ1-5; D unresolved. The CDR3 length is 15 residues. Trimming took 3 bases from V and 1 from J, leaving 10 bases between them. The CDR3 nucleotides read TGTGCCAGCAGTTTGGTTTCAGAAAGCAATCAGCCCCAGCATTTT. It encodes CASSLVSESNQPQHF.

The rearrangement joins TRBV7-3 to TRBJ2-5; possibly TRBD1 for D (5 bases). CDR3 length equals 15 residues. Germline V gene lookup returns CDR1 SGHTA and CDR2 FQGTGA. V shed 0 bases and J shed 5 bases, with 13 bases lying between them. CDR3 nucleotide sequence: TGTGCCAGCAGCTTAACAGGAAGGGGTTTGGAGACCCAGTACTTC. Translation gives CASSLTGRGLETQYF.

This clonotype was counted between two and nine times. V is TRBV10-2 and J is TRBJ2-5; TRBD2 agrees at 9 bases. CDR1 and CDR2 (germline): WSHSY, SAAADI. There are 15 residues in the CDR3. J was trimmed by 1 base and V by 2 bases; bases with no gene match: 2. This CDR3 reads CASSEPSGVQETQYF. In DNA, the CDR3 is TGCGCCAGCAGTGAGCCTAGCGGGGTCCAAGAGACCCAGTACTTC.

The gene calls are TRBV24-1 and TRBJ2-7; D is unclear. Between the trimmed V and J ends, which lost 5 bases and 0 bases, there was a span of 7 bases. Germline loops: CDR1 KGHDR, CDR2 SFDVKD. The CDR3 length is 13 residues. CDR3 in amino acids: CATSGASSYEQYF. The CDR3 region has the DNA TGTGCCACCAGTGGGGCGAGCTCCTACGAGCAGTACTTC.

This clonotype was recorded a few times. The chain uses TRBV28 and TRBJ2-3; 8 bases are a match to TRBD2. The CDR3 has 16 residues. V gave up 4 bases and J gave up 3 bases; unmatched junction bases: 9. Germline V gene data show CDR1 as MDHEN and CDR2 as SYDVKM. CDR3 region: CASSSRWAGGTDTQYF. CDR3 in DNA: TGTGCCAGCAGTTCCCGGTGGGCGGGAGGAACAGATACGCAGTATTTT.

This clonotype was found many times. The rearrangement links TRBV7-8 to TRBJ2-7, with a weak D call TRBD2 (6 bases). The germline V gene encodes CDR1 SGHVS and CDR2 FQNEAQ. The V gene lost 6 bases and the J gene lost 4 bases, with 10 bases spanning the gap. The CDR3 totals 12 residues. The DNA of the CDR3 is TGTGCCAGCAGGGGTGGGGGGTACGAGCAGTACTTC. This sequence encodes CASRGGGYEQYF.

The rearrangement uses TRBV4-1 and TRBJ2-7; D is unclear. There are 15 residues in the CDR3. V was clipped by 4 bases and J by 3 bases, with 16 bases between them. Germline V gene lookup returns CDR1 MGHRA and CDR2 YSYEKL. The CDR3: CASSPWEGKGYEQYF. The CDR3 nucleotides read TGCGCCAGCAGCCCTTGGGAAGGGAAGGGCTACGAGCAGTACTTC.

The CDR3 bases are TGTGCCAGCAGTTTAATGGGTTCGGGGAGCTCCTATAATTCACCCCTCCACTTT. This encodes CASSLMGSGSSYNSPLHF. V and J are TRBV28 and TRBJ1-6; D gene uncertain. Trimming shortened V by 2 bases and J by 0 bases, and 14 bases separated the two germline ends. This CDR3 is 18 amino acids long. The V gene's germline CDR1 is MDHEN and CDR2 SYDVKM.

This clonotype was seen more than once but under ten times. This sequence joins TRBV12-3 or TRBV12-4 and TRBJ1-2; D ambiguous. The CDR3 sequence is 14 residues long. Deletions cut 3 bases from V and 1 base from J, with 9 bases between. CDR3 in amino acids: CASSFLMDNYGYTF. DNA of the CDR3: TGTGCCAGCAGTTTTCTCATGGATAACTATGGCTACACCTTC.